These 6 T cell receptor beta chains were sequenced from one sample in a study of T cell responses to AZD1222 COVID-19 vaccine (dated by TCRdb to about 2021). The library was generated by the immunoSEQ multiplex PCR assay. TCRdb mirrors the immuneACCESS table, restricted to in-frame sequences. Some clones are absent from its copies; in checked studies, under half trace to an unresolved V gene, and the reason for the others is unknown. This sample holds 160,000 or so clones; roughly 94% were observed only once. 1.1% of the sample comes from the top ten. The time point label of this sample denotes: about 28 days (+/-7) after the second vaccine dose. The sample consisted of peripheral blood, taken 28 days after the second AZD1222 dose. The receptors here all came from an adult who received the AZD1222 COVID-19 vaccine.

The genes are TRBV3-1 (or the pseudogene TRBV3-2) and TRBJ1-3; the D gene is possibly TRBD1 (6 bases). The CDR3 loop spans 15 amino acids. V lost 5 bases to trimming and J lost 0 bases, with 11 bases between them. Germline CDR1 and CDR2: LGHDT and YNNKEL (reference sequence). The CDR3 reads CASSRDITSGNTIYF. DNA of the CDR3: TGTGCCAGCAGCAGGGACATCACCTCTGGAAACACCATATATTTT.

The V and J genes are TRBV5-1 and TRBJ2-7; D is tentatively TRBD1 or TRBD2 (5 bases each). Looked up from germline, CDR1 is SGHRS and CDR2 is YFSETQ. Between the trimmed V and J ends, which lost 0 bases and 3 bases, there was a span of 16 bases. CDR3 size: 16 residues. The CDR3 sequence: CASSLAPGTSFYEQYF. CDR3 coding DNA: TGCGCCAGCAGCTTGGCCCCCGGGACGAGTTTCTACGAGCAGTACTTC.

The chain employs TRBV9 and TRBJ2-3, with 10 nucleotides matching TRBD2. The germline CDR1 and CDR2 sequences are SGDLS and YYNGEE. The trim removed 0 bases at V and 4 bases at J, leaving 5 bases unmatched. This CDR3 has 16 amino acids. CDR3 sequence reads: CASSVEVAGGPDTQYF. The CDR3 bases are TGTGCCAGCAGCGTAGAAGTAGCGGGGGGCCCAGATACGCAGTATTTT.

The CDR3 spells CASSFGGNTEAFF. CDR3 coding DNA: TGTGCCAGCAGTTTCGGAGGGAACACTGAAGCTTTCTTT. The V gene is TRBV6-5, the J gene TRBJ1-1; no definite D call. The CDR3 has 13 amino acids. Germline V gene lookup returns CDR1 MNHEY and CDR2 SVGAGI. V lost 4 bases, J lost 1 base, and 7 bases lay in between.

The V and J genes are TRBV27 and TRBJ2-7; TRBD1 aligns across 12 bases. Germline-derived CDR1 and CDR2 are MNHEY and SMNVEV (reference sequence). The CDR3 length is 14 residues. Germline trimming cut 4 bases from V and 7 bases from J; bases unmatched to any gene: 5. The CDR3 nucleotides are TGTGCCAGCAGTTCGGGGACAGGGGGCGAAGAGCAGTACTTC. Its translation is CASSSGTGGEEQYF.

In its sample, this clone was seen once. The J gene is TRBJ2-5, the V gene TRBV5-1, with 8 bases identical to TRBD2. Germline V lookup: CDR1 SGHRS, CDR2 YFSETQ. The CDR3 covers 13 residues. V gave up 4 bases and J gave up 5 bases; unmatched junction bases: 4. CDR3 sequence: CASSPGGLETQYF. Here the CDR3 DNA reads TGCGCCAGCAGCCCGGGGGGGCTGGAGACCCAGTACTTC. Supplemented by reference TRBV5-1 and TRBJ2-5, the full variable domain reads KAGVTQTPRYLIKTRGQQVTLSCSPISGHRSVSWYQQTPGQGLQFLFEYFSETQRNKGNFPGRFSGRQFSNSRSEMNVSTLELGDSALYLCASSPGGLETQYFGPGTRLLVL.